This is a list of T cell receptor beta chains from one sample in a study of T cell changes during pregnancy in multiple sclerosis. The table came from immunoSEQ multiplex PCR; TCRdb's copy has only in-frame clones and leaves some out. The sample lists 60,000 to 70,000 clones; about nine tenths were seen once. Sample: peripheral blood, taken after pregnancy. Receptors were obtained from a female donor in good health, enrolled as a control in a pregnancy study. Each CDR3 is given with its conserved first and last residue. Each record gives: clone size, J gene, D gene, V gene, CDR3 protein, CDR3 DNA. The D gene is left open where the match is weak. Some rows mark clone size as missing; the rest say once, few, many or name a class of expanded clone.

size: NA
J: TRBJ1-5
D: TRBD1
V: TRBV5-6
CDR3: CASRPQGASNQPQHF
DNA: TGTGCCAGCAGGCCACAGGGGGCTAGCAATCAGCCCCAGCATTTT

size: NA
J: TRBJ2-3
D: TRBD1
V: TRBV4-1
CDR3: CASSHTVHPGTGDESTDTQYF
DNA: TGCGCCAGCAGCCACACCGTCCATCCCGGGACAGGGGATGAAAGCACAGATACGCAGTATTTT

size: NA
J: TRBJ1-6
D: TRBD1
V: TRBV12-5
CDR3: CASGLVLTGDISPLHF
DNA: TGTGCTAGTGGTTTGGTATTAACAGGGGATATTTCACCCCTCCACTTT

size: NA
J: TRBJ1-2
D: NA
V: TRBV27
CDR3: CATKSGGDLRNGYTF
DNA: TGTGCCACCAAATCCGGGGGGGACCTGAGGAATGGCTACACCTTC

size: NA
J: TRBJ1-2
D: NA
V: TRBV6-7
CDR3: CASSYRERNYGF
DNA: TGTGCCAGCAGTTACCGGGAGCGAAATTACGGCTTC

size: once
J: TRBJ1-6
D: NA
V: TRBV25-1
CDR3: CASSSWGGRDSPLHF
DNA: TGTGCCAGCAGTTCCTGGGGGGGTCGGGATTCACCCCTCCACTTT

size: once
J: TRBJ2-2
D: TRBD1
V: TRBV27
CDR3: CASRRTGSEYGGELFF
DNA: TGTGCCAGCAGACGGACAGGGAGCGAGTATGGCGGGGAGCTGTTTTTT

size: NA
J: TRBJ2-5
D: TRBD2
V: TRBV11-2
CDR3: CASSLTSGGYQETQYF
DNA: TGTGCCAGCAGCTTAACTAGCGGGGGGTATCAAGAGACCCAGTACTTC

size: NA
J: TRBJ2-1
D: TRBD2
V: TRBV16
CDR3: CASSQSGSGGLNEQFF
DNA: TGTGCCAGCAGCCAATCGGGTAGCGGGGGTCTCAATGAGCAGTTCTTC

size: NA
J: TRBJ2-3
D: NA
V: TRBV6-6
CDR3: CASVDSDYPDTQYF
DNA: TGTGCCAGCGTTGATTCGGACTATCCAGATACGCAGTATTTT

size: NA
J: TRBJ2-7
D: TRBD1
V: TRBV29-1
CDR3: CSVAHLDRERVF
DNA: TGCAGCGTCGCCCACCTGGACAGGGAAAGGGTCTTC

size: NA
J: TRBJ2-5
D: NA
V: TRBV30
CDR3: CAWRRLWSEQETQYF
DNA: TGTGCCTGGAGGCGGCTGTGGTCAGAACAAGAGACCCAGTACTTC

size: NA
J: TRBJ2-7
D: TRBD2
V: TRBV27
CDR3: CASSASGATLSYEQYF
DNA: TGTGCCAGCAGCGCTAGCGGGGCTACCCTCTCCTACGAGCAGTACTTC

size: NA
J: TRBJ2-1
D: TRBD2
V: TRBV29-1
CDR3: CSVESSGVSYNEQFF
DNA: TGCAGCGTTGAATCTAGCGGGGTCTCCTACAATGAGCAGTTCTTC

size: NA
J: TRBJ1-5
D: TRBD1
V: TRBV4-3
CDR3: CASSLATGGDQPQHF
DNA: TGCGCCAGCAGCCTCGCGACAGGGGGAGATCAGCCCCAGCATTTT

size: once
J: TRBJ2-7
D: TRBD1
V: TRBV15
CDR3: CATSRGGQGAHEQYF
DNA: TGTGCCACCAGCAGGGGGGGACAGGGGGCCCACGAGCAGTACTTC

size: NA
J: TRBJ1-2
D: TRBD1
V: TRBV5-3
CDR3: CARSRWRQGRGYGYTF
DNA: TGTGCCAGAAGCCGTTGGAGACAGGGAAGAGGCTATGGCTACACCTTC

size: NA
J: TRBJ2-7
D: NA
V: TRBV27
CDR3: CASSLTGGAYEQYF
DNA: TGTGCCAGCAGTTTAACAGGGGGGGCCTACGAGCAGTACTTC

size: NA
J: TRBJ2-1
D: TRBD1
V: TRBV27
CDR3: CASSWGQINEQFF
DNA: TGTGCCAGCAGTTGGGGACAGATCAATGAGCAGTTCTTC

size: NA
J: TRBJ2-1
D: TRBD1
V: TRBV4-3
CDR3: CASSQAKSQGAYNEQFF
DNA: TGCGCCAGCAGCCAAGCCAAATCACAGGGGGCCTACAATGAGCAGTTCTTC

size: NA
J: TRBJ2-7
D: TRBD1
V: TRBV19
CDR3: CASSDRQGYEQYF
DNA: TGTGCCAGTAGTGATAGACAGGGCTACGAGCAGTACTTC

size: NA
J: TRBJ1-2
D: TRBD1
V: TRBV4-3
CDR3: CASSSRQGSYGYTF
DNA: TGCGCCAGCAGCTCCCGACAGGGGAGCTATGGCTACACCTTC

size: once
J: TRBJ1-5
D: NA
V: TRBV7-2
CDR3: CASSLGQVDQPQHF
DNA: TGTGCCAGCAGCTTAGGACAGGTGGACCAGCCCCAGCATTTT

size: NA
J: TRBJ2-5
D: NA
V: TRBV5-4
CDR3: CASSLTGRMETQYF
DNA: TGTGCCAGCAGCTTGACGGGGAGGATGGAGACCCAGTACTTC

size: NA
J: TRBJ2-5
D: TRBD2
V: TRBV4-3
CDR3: CASSQEIRGGGETQYF
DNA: TGCGCCAGCAGCCAAGAGATCCGGGGGGGCGGGGAGACCCAGTACTTC

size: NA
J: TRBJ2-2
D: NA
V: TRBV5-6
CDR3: CASSLVGGPLSKGFGELFF
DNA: TGTGCCAGCAGCTTGGTCGGGGGACCCCTCAGCAAGGGATTCGGGGAGCTGTTTTTT

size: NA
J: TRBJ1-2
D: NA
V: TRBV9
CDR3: CASSVAGGASANYGYTF
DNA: TGTGCCAGCAGCGTAGCCGGAGGGGCCTCCGCTAACTATGGCTACACCTTC

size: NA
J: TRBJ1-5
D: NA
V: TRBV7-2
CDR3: CASSQGSRQPQHF
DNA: TGTGCCAGCAGTCAGGGGTCACGACAGCCCCAGCATTTT

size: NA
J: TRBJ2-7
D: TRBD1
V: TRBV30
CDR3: CAWTPDRDIYEQYF
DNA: TGTGCCTGGACCCCGGACAGGGATATCTACGAGCAGTACTTC

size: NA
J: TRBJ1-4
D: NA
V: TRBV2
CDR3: CASSRDRTHEKLFF
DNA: TGTGCCAGCAGTCGTGACAGGACTCATGAAAAACTGTTTTTT

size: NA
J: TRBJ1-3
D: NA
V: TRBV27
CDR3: CASRARSTSGNTIYF
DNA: TGTGCCAGCAGAGCCCGGAGTACCTCTGGAAACACCATATATTTT

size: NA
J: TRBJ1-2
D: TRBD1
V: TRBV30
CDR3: CAWNNLYRDRGYYGYTF
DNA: TGTGCCTGGAACAATCTTTACCGGGACAGGGGCTACTATGGCTACACCTTC

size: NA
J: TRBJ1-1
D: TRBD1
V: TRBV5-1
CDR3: CASSIGTANTEAFF
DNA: TGCGCCAGCAGTATTGGGACAGCGAACACTGAAGCTTTCTTT

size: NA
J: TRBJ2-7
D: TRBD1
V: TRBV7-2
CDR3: CASSWAGTGGDEQYF
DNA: TGTGCCAGCAGCTGGGCCGGGACAGGGGGAGACGAGCAGTACTTC

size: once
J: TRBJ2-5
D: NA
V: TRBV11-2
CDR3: CASSYPGGTQYF
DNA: TGTGCCAGCAGTTACCCCGGCGGGACCCAGTACTTC

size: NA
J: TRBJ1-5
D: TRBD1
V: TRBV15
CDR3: CATSPTGGTSYQPQHF
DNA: TGTGCCACCAGTCCGACAGGGGGAACGTCGTATCAGCCCCAGCATTTT

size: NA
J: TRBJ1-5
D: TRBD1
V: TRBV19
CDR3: CASSPWRDRSNQPQHF
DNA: TGTGCCAGTAGTCCCTGGCGGGACAGGTCTAATCAGCCCCAGCATTTT

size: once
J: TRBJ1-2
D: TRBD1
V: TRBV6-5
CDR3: CASSYSGTANYGYTF
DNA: TGTGCCAGCAGTTACTCCGGGACAGCAAACTATGGCTACACCTTC

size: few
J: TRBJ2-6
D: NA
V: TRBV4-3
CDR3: CASSQDHSSGANVLTF
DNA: TGCGCCAGCAGCCAAGATCACAGCTCTGGGGCCAACGTCCTGACTTTC

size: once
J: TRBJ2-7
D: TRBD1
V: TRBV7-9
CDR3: CASSRSPGQGTAEQYF
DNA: TGTGCCAGCAGCAGGTCCCCGGGACAGGGGACTGCCGAGCAGTACTTC

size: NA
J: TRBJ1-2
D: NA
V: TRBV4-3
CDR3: CASSQAGIANYGYTF
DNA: TGCGCCAGCAGCCAAGCGGGGATAGCTAACTATGGCTACACCTTC

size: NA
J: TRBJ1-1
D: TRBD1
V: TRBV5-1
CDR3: CASSLDLRQGSTEAFF
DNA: TGCGCCAGCAGCTTGGATTTGAGACAGGGGTCCACTGAAGCTTTCTTT

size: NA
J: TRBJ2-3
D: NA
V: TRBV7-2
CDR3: CASSLAGPSTDTQYF
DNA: TGTGCCAGCAGCTTGGCGGGGCCCAGCACAGATACGCAGTATTTT

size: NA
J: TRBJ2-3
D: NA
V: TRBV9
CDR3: CASSTRSDRRTDTQYF
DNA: TGTGCCAGCAGCACTCGGAGCGACAGACGCACAGATACGCAGTATTTT

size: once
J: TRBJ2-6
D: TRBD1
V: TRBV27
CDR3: CASRNRGSGANVLTF
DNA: TGTGCCAGCAGGAACAGGGGATCTGGGGCCAACGTCCTGACTTTC

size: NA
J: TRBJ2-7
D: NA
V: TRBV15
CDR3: CATSRAGVGYEQYF
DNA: TGTGCCACCAGCAGAGCGGGGGTGGGCTACGAGCAGTACTTC

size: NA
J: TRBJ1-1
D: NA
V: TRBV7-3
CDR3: CASSLSRGNTEAFF
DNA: TGTGCCAGCAGCCTGTCCAGGGGGAACACTGAAGCTTTCTTT

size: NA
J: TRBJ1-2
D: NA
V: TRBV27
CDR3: CASSLHGNYGYTF
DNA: TGTGCCAGCAGTTTACACGGGAACTATGGCTACACCTTC

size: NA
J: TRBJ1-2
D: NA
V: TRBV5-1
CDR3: CASSSEGGLVGYTF
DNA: TGCGCCAGCAGCTCTGAGGGCGGGCTGGTGGGCTACACCTTC

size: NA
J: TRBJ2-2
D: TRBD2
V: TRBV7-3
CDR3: CASSGGEGTGELFF
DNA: TGTGCCAGCAGCGGGGGGGAGGGAACCGGGGAGCTGTTTTTT

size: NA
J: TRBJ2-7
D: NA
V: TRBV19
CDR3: CASSRDRESEQYF
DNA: TGTGCCAGTAGTCGGGATCGCGAGAGCGAGCAGTACTTC

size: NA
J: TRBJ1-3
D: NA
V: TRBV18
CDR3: CASSPNGGNEGNTIYF
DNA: TGTGCCAGCTCACCAAACGGGGGGAACGAAGGAAACACCATATATTTT

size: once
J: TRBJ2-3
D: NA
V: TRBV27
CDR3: CAVREAFTQYF
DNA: TGTGCCGTACGAGAGGCGTTCACGCAGTATTTT

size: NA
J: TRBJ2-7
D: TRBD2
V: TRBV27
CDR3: CASSLKRGDVGNRQTYEQYF
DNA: TGTGCCAGCAGTTTAAAGCGGGGGGATGTTGGGAATCGACAAACCTACGAGCAGTACTTC